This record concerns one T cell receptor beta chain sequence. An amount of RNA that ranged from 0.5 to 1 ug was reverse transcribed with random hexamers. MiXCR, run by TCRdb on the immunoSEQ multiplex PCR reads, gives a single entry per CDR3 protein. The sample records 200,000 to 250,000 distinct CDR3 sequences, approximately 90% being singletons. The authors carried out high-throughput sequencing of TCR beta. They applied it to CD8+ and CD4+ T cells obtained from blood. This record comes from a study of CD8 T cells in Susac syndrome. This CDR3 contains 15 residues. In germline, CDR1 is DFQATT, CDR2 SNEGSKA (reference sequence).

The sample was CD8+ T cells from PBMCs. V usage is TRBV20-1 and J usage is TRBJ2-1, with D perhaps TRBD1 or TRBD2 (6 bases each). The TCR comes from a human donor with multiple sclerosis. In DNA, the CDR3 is TGCAACCCAAGGGGGGCTCTAGGCTCCTACAATGAGCAGTTCTTC. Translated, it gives CNPRGALGSYNEQFF.